This T cell receptor beta chain originates from a study of vaccination effects on CD4 cells after COVID-19. Study-level points and caveats: Clones of infection and vaccine origin contracted markedly late after vaccination.

V lost 3 bases, J lost 2 bases, and 14 bases lay in between. The germline V gene encodes CDR1 LNHDA and CDR2 SQIVND (reference sequence). This CDR3 spans 16 amino acids. The ViraFEST assay expanded antigen-specific CD4+ T cells with viral peptide pools before sequencing. Investigators separated out CD4+ T cells once 10 days of culture had passed. Testing of the vaccine recipients showed negative nucleocapsid antibodies and no prior SARS-CoV-2 infection. PBMC cultures contained over 1.5 million cells per well, 9.5 to 10 IU/ml IL-2 and roughly 10 ug/ml peptides. Note on this clone: The antigen is undetermined.

Repertoires were generated with immunoSEQ multiplex PCR, while TCRdb's copy carries only in-frame clones and drops some. This sample carries 35,000 to 45,000 clones, 60% to 80% of them seen once, and the ten largest clones take around 14%. This sample comprised CD4+ T cells from PBMCs cultured with HCoV-OC43 spike peptides, obtained before COVID-19 vaccination. Subset given: HCoV-OC43 spike overlapping peptide pool stimulation. The J gene is TRBJ1-5, the V gene TRBV19; D may be TRBD1 (6 bases). The receptor was derived from a human donor who received a COVID-19 vaccine. CDR3 DNA: TGTGCCAGTAGTATTTTGGGGGGCGGGGGCAATCAGCCCCAGCATTTT. Translated, it gives CASSILGGGGNQPQHF. Complete variable domain (other parts from reference TRBV19 and TRBJ1-5): DGGITQSPKYLFRKEGQNVTLSCEQNLNHDAMYWYRQDPGQGLRLIYYSQIVNDFQKGDIAEGYSVSREKKESFPLTVTSAQKNPTAFYLCASSILGGGGNQPQHFGDGTRLSIL.